The rows below give T cell receptor beta chains drawn from one sample of a study of blood T cell repertoires in COVID-19. TCRdb's copy holds only in-frame clones and misses some; the assay was immunoSEQ multiplex PCR. Among approximately 69,000 clones listed, 90% were seen once. The specimen sequenced was peripheral blood. The receptors here all came from a man aged 50 or older with acute or convalescent COVID-19. Each CDR3 is given with its conserved first and last residue. Fields, in order: J gene, clone size, D gene, V gene, CDR3 protein, CDR3 DNA. A D gene is named only where the DNA matches it firmly. Only some rows state a clone size, as once, few, many or a class for expanded clones.

>TRBJ2-7|-|-|TRBV24-1
CATSDSSYEQYF
TGTGCCACCAGCGACAGCTCCTACGAGCAGTACTTC
>TRBJ2-2|-|TRBD1|TRBV9
CASSPPQPQGVTGELFF
TGTGCCAGCAGCCCCCCCCAGCCGCAGGGGGTCACCGGGGAGCTGTTTTTT
>TRBJ1-6|-|TRBD1|TRBV11-2
CASSLEGDRGGYSPLHF
TGTGCCAGCAGCTTAGAAGGCGACAGGGGAGGTTATTCACCCCTCCACTTT
>TRBJ1-2|-|-|TRBV18
CASSPAAQPDYGYTF
TGTGCCAGCTCACCAGCGGCCCAACCCGACTATGGCTACACCTTC
>TRBJ2-7|-|TRBD1|TRBV29-1
CSVDGRQGAREQYF
TGCAGCGTTGACGGACGGCAGGGGGCGCGCGAGCAGTACTTC
>TRBJ1-2|-|TRBD1|TRBV5-6
CASSGDRNYGYTF
TGTGCCAGCAGCGGGGACAGGAACTATGGCTACACCTTC
>TRBJ2-1|-|TRBD2|TRBV19
CASSTSGSSYNEQFF
TGTGCCAGTAGTACGAGCGGGAGCAGCTACAATGAGCAGTTCTTC
>TRBJ1-1|-|-|TRBV2
CASSEAPSADWYTEAFF
TGTGCCAGCAGTGAAGCGCCCAGTGCGGATTGGTACACTGAAGCTTTCTTT
>TRBJ2-7|-|-|TRBV4-3
CASSQFRSYEQYF
TGCGCCAGCAGCCAATTCAGATCGTACGAGCAGTACTTC
>TRBJ1-2|once|-|TRBV18
CASSPPDTLYGYTF
TGTGCCAGCTCACCACCGGACACTCTCTATGGCTACACCTTC
>TRBJ2-7|-|-|TRBV4-1
CASSQGRHYDQYF
TGCGCCAGCAGCCAAGGCCGGCACTACGATCAGTACTTC
>TRBJ2-7|-|-|TRBV6-2/TRBV6-3
CASSYPQGTYEQYF
TGTGCCAGCAGTTACCCGCAGGGAACCTACGAGCAGTACTTC
>TRBJ2-3|once|TRBD1|TRBV10-3
CASNRDRGTDTQYF
TGTGCCAGTAACCGGGACAGGGGCACAGATACGCAGTATTTT
>TRBJ1-4|-|TRBD1|TRBV5-1
CASSLAGGTNEKLFF
TGCGCCAGCAGCTTGGCAGGGGGGACTAATGAAAAACTGTTTTTT
>TRBJ2-7|-|TRBD2|TRBV10-2
CASSAGGRYEQYF
TGCGCCAGCAGTGCGGGGGGGCGATACGAGCAGTACTTC
>TRBJ2-5|-|-|TRBV5-1
CASGRTGESETQYF
TGCGCCAGCGGCCGAACGGGGGAGTCAGAGACCCAGTACTTC
>TRBJ1-4|once|TRBD1|TRBV9
CASSAYRQGYDEKLFF
TGTGCCAGCAGCGCCTATCGACAGGGATATGATGAAAAACTGTTTTTT
>TRBJ2-5|-|TRBD1|TRBV18
CASSPKQGTQETQYF
TGTGCCAGCTCACCGAAACAGGGGACCCAAGAGACCCAGTACTTC
>TRBJ2-3|once|TRBD2|TRBV11-2
CASSLAQRLAGADTQYF
TGTGCCAGCAGCTTAGCCCAAAGACTAGCGGGAGCAGATACGCAGTATTTT
>TRBJ2-1|-|TRBD2|TRBV5-1
CASSLQGLAGTLSPYNEQFF
TGCGCCAGCAGCTTGCAAGGACTAGCGGGAACGTTAAGCCCGTACAATGAGCAGTTCTTC
>TRBJ1-2|-|TRBD1|TRBV14
CASSQEAGGFLGGYTF
TGTGCCAGCAGCCAAGAGGCAGGGGGCTTCTTAGGGGGCTACACCTTC
>TRBJ2-7|-|TRBD1|TRBV5-1
CASSSRQGTTYEQYF
TGCGCCAGCAGCTCCCGACAGGGGACGACCTACGAGCAGTACTTC
>TRBJ1-4|-|-|TRBV6-5
CASSYRPGTNEKLFF
TGTGCCAGCAGTTACCGCCCGGGTACCAATGAAAAACTGTTTTTT
>TRBJ1-4|-|TRBD1|TRBV6-6
CASSRDSPNEKLFF
TGTGCCAGCAGTCGGGACAGCCCTAATGAAAAACTGTTTTTT
>TRBJ2-7|-|TRBD1|TRBV7-9
CASSPRGYEQYF
TGTGCCAGCAGCCCCAGGGGGTACGAGCAGTACTTC
>TRBJ1-1|-|TRBD1|TRBV6-2/TRBV6-3
CASSRRTGRGNTEAFF
TGTGCCAGCAGTAGGCGGACAGGGAGGGGGAACACTGAAGCTTTCTTT
>TRBJ2-1|-|TRBD2|TRBV6-5
CASTLGLAGIEQFF
TGTGCCAGCACCCTAGGACTAGCGGGAATTGAGCAGTTCTTC
>TRBJ2-3|-|-|TRBV21-1
CASSGPRTGSTDTQYF
TGTGCCAGCAGCGGTCCGAGGACAGGGAGCACAGATACGCAGTATTTT
>TRBJ2-5|once|TRBD2|TRBV5-5
CASSLAVQETQYF
TGTGCCAGCAGCCTAGCGGTCCAAGAGACCCAGTACTTC
>TRBJ2-3|-|TRBD2|TRBV9
CASTPPSGKADTQYF
TGTGCCAGCACCCCGCCTAGCGGGAAAGCAGATACGCAGTATTTT
>TRBJ2-2|few|TRBD1|TRBV13
CASSTPDRAGELFF
TGTGCCAGCAGCACCCCGGACAGGGCCGGGGAGCTGTTTTTT
>TRBJ1-1|-|-|TRBV6-5
CASRGTGFSTEAFF
TGTGCCAGCAGGGGCACAGGGTTTAGCACTGAAGCTTTCTTT
>TRBJ1-3|once|-|TRBV7-8
CASSLGRGAITGGTIYF
TGTGCCAGCAGCTTAGGGAGAGGGGCTATCACGGGAGGCACCATATATTTT
>TRBJ1-3|-|-|TRBV7-9
CASSSRQDRNTIYF
TGTGCCAGCAGCTCCCGACAGGATAGGAACACCATATATTTT
>TRBJ2-7|-|TRBD2|TRBV5-1
CASSGTSAAHEQYF
TGCGCCAGCAGCGGGACTAGCGCGGCCCACGAGCAGTACTTC
>TRBJ1-2|-|-|TRBV19
CASRPEDDPNYGYTF
TGTGCCAGTAGGCCGGAGGACGATCCAAACTATGGCTACACCTTC
>TRBJ2-2|-|TRBD1|TRBV15
CATSRPGQGKGELFF
TGTGCCACCAGCAGGCCCGGACAGGGGAAGGGGGAGCTGTTTTTT
>TRBJ2-3|-|-|TRBV12-5
CASGLVPRGSTDTQYF
TGTGCTAGTGGTTTGGTACCTCGAGGGAGCACAGATACGCAGTATTTT
>TRBJ2-3|-|TRBD2|TRBV3-1/TRBV3-2
CASSSRLAGDTQYF
TGTGCCAGCAGCTCTCGACTAGCTGGGGATACGCAGTATTTT
>TRBJ2-6|-|-|TRBV5-1
CASSLEGFSRKASGANVLTF
TGCGCCAGCAGCTTGGAGGGGTTTAGTAGGAAAGCCTCTGGGGCCAACGTCCTGACTTTC
>TRBJ2-1|-|-|TRBV19
CASSIDPQVAYNEQFF
TGTGCCAGTAGTATAGATCCACAGGTCGCCTACAATGAGCAGTTCTTC
>TRBJ1-5|-|-|TRBV6-5
CASSREGQPQHF
TGTGCCAGCTCCAGGGAGGGCCAGCCCCAGCATTTT
>TRBJ2-7|-|TRBD2|TRBV3-1/TRBV3-2
CASSQDQVHSGLASEQYF
TGTGCCAGCAGCCAAGATCAGGTTCATTCAGGACTAGCTAGCGAGCAGTACTTC
>TRBJ1-4|-|-|TRBV7-9
CALLTTGGEKLFF
TGTGCCCTTCTTACAACCGGAGGGGAAAAACTGTTTTTT
>TRBJ2-6|-|-|TRBV13
CASSSNRVGNVLTF
TGTGCCAGCAGCTCTAACAGGGTGGGCAACGTCCTGACTTTC
>TRBJ2-7|-|TRBD2|TRBV4-1
CATKRLAGAKEQYF
TGCGCCACCAAGAGACTAGCGGGAGCGAAAGAGCAGTACTTC
>TRBJ2-3|-|TRBD2|TRBV3-1/TRBV3-2
CASSGRPGTSGTDTQYF
TGTGCCAGCAGCGGCCGTCCCGGGACTAGCGGCACAGATACGCAGTATTTT
>TRBJ1-2|once|-|TRBV19
CASTPGGGRSYGYTF
TGTGCCAGTACCCCCGGGGGGGGGCGCAGCTATGGCTACACCTTC